A selection of T cell receptor beta chains follows, all from one sample in a study of identical twins. TCRdb re-derived calls from the 5' RACE reads in MiXCR, one entry per CDR3 protein. The sample shows 650,000 to 750,000 distinct CDR3 sequences, approximately 22% of them seen only once. The same data also went into a second study, on T cells expressing NK-cell markers.

Sequencing was carried out using PBMCs. The receptors were sampled from a woman between 18 and 30 years old in good health. Both conserved end residues are part of each CDR3. A D gene is named only where the DNA matches it firmly. Clone size, where shown, is once, few, many, or a class for clones that have expanded.

-	few	TRBV20-1	TRBJ2-7	TGCAGTGCTAGAGGGGGTCTAGCGTCGATGTACGAGCAGTACTTC	CSARGGLASMYEQYF
-	-	TRBV11-2	TRBJ2-2	TGTGCCAGCAGCTTGTTAGGAAGCACCGGGGAGCTGTTTTTT	CASSLLGSTGELFF
-	few	TRBV12-3/TRBV12-4	TRBJ2-2	TGTGCCAGCAGGCCAGGGTCCGGGGAGCTGTTTTTT	CASRPGSGELFF
TRBD1	many	TRBV12-3/TRBV12-4	TRBJ1-2	TGTGCCAGCAGTTTCCCAGGGGGATATGGCTACACCTTC	CASSFPGGYGYTF
-	few	TRBV5-5	TRBJ2-7	TGTGCCAGCACCAGGGGGGTCAACGAGCAGTACTTC	CASTRGVNEQYF
-	-	TRBV5-1	TRBJ2-3	TGCGCCAGCAACATTCGGGGGGCCCCAGATACGCAGTATTTT	CASNIRGAPDTQYF
-	few	TRBV2	TRBJ2-7	TGTGCCAGCACCTCCTGGGGAGAGCAGTACTTC	CASTSWGEQYF
-	-	TRBV29-1	TRBJ2-3	TGCAGCGTGCCGGGACTGAACACAGATACGCAGTATTTT	CSVPGLNTDTQYF
-	many	TRBV12-3/TRBV12-4	TRBJ2-6	TGTGCCAGCACCCAGGGTTCCTCTGGGGCCAACGTCCTGACTTTC	CASTQGSSGANVLTF
-	once	TRBV5-6	TRBJ1-1	TGTGCCAGCAGCTTGGGCCCGAGGGAGAGGGTGAACACTGAAGCTTTCTTT	CASSLGPRERVNTEAFF
TRBD1	few	TRBV2	TRBJ2-3	TGTGCCAGCGCCCGGGACAGGGGGCCAGATACGCAGTATTTT	CASARDRGPDTQYF
-	many	TRBV29-1	TRBJ2-7	TGCAGCGTTGAGGTAAAGGTGGGGATCTACGAGCAGTACTTC	CSVEVKVGIYEQYF
-	-	TRBV10-1	TRBJ2-1	TGCGCCAGCAGTGAGTCGGGGGCTAGCGGAAACAATGAGCAGTTCTTC	CASSESGASGNNEQFF
-	-	TRBV6-5	TRBJ1-6	TGTGCCAGCAGTGACTTTAATTCACCCCTCCACTTT	CASSDFNSPLHF
TRBD1	few	TRBV20-1	TRBJ1-1	TGCAGTGCTAGAGATCGTGAGGGAGGGACAGATGAAGCTTTCTTT	CSARDREGGTDEAFF
-	many	TRBV20-1	TRBJ2-7	TGCAGTGCTAACGGGGTAGACGAGCAGTACTTC	CSANGVDEQYF
-	many	TRBV5-1	TRBJ2-3	TGCGCCAGCAGTTCCGGCTTACTAAGCACAGATACGCAGTATTTT	CASSSGLLSTDTQYF
TRBD2	-	TRBV9	TRBJ2-3	TGTGCCAGCAGCGTAGCTACTACGGGAGGGGCCACAGATACGCAGTATTTT	CASSVATTGGATDTQYF
-	many	TRBV29-1	TRBJ2-1	TGCAGCGTTGATAAGGGCGTCGGCTCCGATGAGCAGTTCTTC	CSVDKGVGSDEQFF
-	once	TRBV6-5	TRBJ2-1	TGTGCCAGCAGTTACCGCCCGGTAAGCTCCTACAATGAGCAGTTCTTC	CASSYRPVSSYNEQFF
-	once	TRBV6-6	TRBJ2-7	TGTGCCAGCAGTTACAGCCGGGGGCCGAACGAGCAGTACTTC	CASSYSRGPNEQYF
-	-	TRBV12-3/TRBV12-4	TRBJ1-1	TGTGCCAGCAACCAGCTTATGAACACTGAAGCTTTCTTT	CASNQLMNTEAFF
-	many	TRBV20-1	TRBJ2-3	TGCAGTGCTAGAGAGGCAGGCTCCACAGATACGCAGTATTTT	CSAREAGSTDTQYF
TRBD2	-	TRBV14	TRBJ2-3	TGTGCCAGCAGCCTTACACTAGCGTCCCACACAGATACGCAGTATTTT	CASSLTLASHTDTQYF
-	many	TRBV15	TRBJ2-3	TGTGCCACCAGCGTCCAATCAGGCCGGGGAGCAGATACGCAGTATTTT	CATSVQSGRGADTQYF
TRBD1	few	TRBV7-9	TRBJ2-1	TGTGCCAGCAGCTTAGGACAGGGTGTCTGGAATGAGCAGTTCTTC	CASSLGQGVWNEQFF
-	few	TRBV6-5	TRBJ2-6	TGTGCCAGCAGTTACGGGGGCGCTGGGTTGGCTGGGGCCAACGTCCTGACTTTC	CASSYGGAGLAGANVLTF
TRBD1	-	TRBV5-1	TRBJ2-7	TGCGCCAGCAGTCCCAGGACAGGGGACTACGAGCAGTACTTC	CASSPRTGDYEQYF
-	few	TRBV27	TRBJ2-3	TGTGCCAGCAGATTGGAGGGAAGCACAGATACGCAGTATTTT	CASRLEGSTDTQYF
-	few	TRBV29-1	TRBJ2-7	TGCAGCGTGGGGAGTAACGAGCAGTACTTC	CSVGSNEQYF
-	-	TRBV11-2	TRBJ2-7	TGTGCCAGCAGCTTCCTAGGGGGGGTACGCTACGAGCAGTACTTC	CASSFLGGVRYEQYF
-	many	TRBV9	TRBJ1-2	TGTGCCAGCAGCGATTCACTCCGGGGCTACACCTTC	CASSDSLRGYTF
-	many	TRBV6-2/TRBV6-3	TRBJ2-5	TGTGCCAGCAGTTACGGTGGCGGTTTCCAAGAGACCCAGTACTTC	CASSYGGGFQETQYF
-	-	TRBV5-1	TRBJ2-3	TGCGCCAGCAGCTTGGATACGACCCCAGATACGCAGTATTTT	CASSLDTTPDTQYF
TRBD2	-	TRBV27	TRBJ2-3	TGTGCCAGCAGTTTATCGATAGCGGGAGGGACAGATACGCAGTATTTT	CASSLSIAGGTDTQYF
-	-	TRBV30	TRBJ2-1	TGTGCCTGGAGTAACGGAGGGGGGCGTGAGCAGTTCTTC	CAWSNGGGREQFF
TRBD2	-	TRBV10-3	TRBJ2-3	TGTGCCATCAGTGAGCCCGGTTTGCGGGCGGGGAGGGGTGATACGCAGTATTTT	CAISEPGLRAGRGDTQYF
-	-	TRBV3-1	TRBJ2-2	TGTGCCAGCAGCTTGCGGATCATGAACACCGGGGAGCTGTTTTTT	CASSLRIMNTGELFF
-	-	TRBV6-2/TRBV6-3	TRBJ2-4	TGTGCCAGCCAGGGAGTAGGGGCCAAAAACATTCAGTACTTC	CASQGVGAKNIQYF
-	many	TRBV20-1	TRBJ2-3	TGCAGTGCTAGGCGGGAGGACAGGGTCATAGATACGCAGTATTTT	CSARREDRVIDTQYF
-	-	TRBV20-1	TRBJ1-1	TGCAGTGCTCAACACTCGAACACTGAAGCTTTCTTT	CSAQHSNTEAFF
-	-	TRBV6-5	TRBJ2-5	TGTGCCAGCAGTTACTCGAGGCCAGGAGAGACCCAGTACTTC	CASSYSRPGETQYF
-	-	TRBV21-1	TRBJ2-5	TGTGCCAGCAGTTCGGACGAAGTAGTGCAAGAGACCCAGTACTTC	CASSSDEVVQETQYF
-	-	TRBV6-5	TRBJ1-1	TGTGCCAGCAGTTACTCCAAGGATACTGAAGCTTTCTTT	CASSYSKDTEAFF
-	many	TRBV12-3/TRBV12-4	TRBJ2-7	TGTGCCAGCAGTTTAGTAGTCTACGAGCAGTACTTC	CASSLVVYEQYF
TRBD1	-	TRBV4-2	TRBJ1-1	TGTGCCAGCAGCCGGACGGGGACAGGAATGAACACTGAAGCTTTCTTT	CASSRTGTGMNTEAFF
-	many	TRBV4-1	TRBJ1-2	TGCGCCAGCAGCCAAGACGGCAGGGGAAATGGCTACACCTTC	CASSQDGRGNGYTF
-	many	TRBV27	TRBJ1-1	TGTGCCAGCAGTTTATACGGATCGGTGAACACTGAAGCTTTCTTT	CASSLYGSVNTEAFF
-	-	TRBV12-3/TRBV12-4	TRBJ2-3	TGTGCCAGCAGTTCTGGCAGGGGCGATACGCAGTATTTT	CASSSGRGDTQYF
-	few	TRBV12-3/TRBV12-4	TRBJ1-1	TGTGCCAGCAGTCTCCCCGTGAGGGGCAGAGGTGAAGCTTTCTTT	CASSLPVRGRGEAFF
-	few	TRBV4-2	TRBJ2-7	TGTGCCAGCAGCCAAGATCTGGCCCTCTACGAGCAGTACTTC	CASSQDLALYEQYF